The 14 T cell receptor beta chains below were found in one sample sequenced in a study of blood T cell repertoires in COVID-19. Sequenced by immunoSEQ multiplex PCR; TCRdb stores in-frame clones only, minus some. Among some 160,000 clones listed, about 85% were seen once. The sequencing input was peripheral blood. These TCRs come from a man in his sixties or seventies who had recovered from COVID-19.

The chain carries TRBV7-3 and TRBJ2-3; TRBD1 might be the D (6 bases). Germline lookup yields CDR1 SGHTA and CDR2 FQGTGA. Trimming shortened V by 4 bases and J by 6 bases, and 11 bases separated the two germline ends. This CDR3 has 13 residues. The CDR3 sequence: CASSSTGGDTQYF. The DNA for the CDR3 is TGTGCCAGCAGCTCGACAGGCGGGGATACGCAGTATTTT.

The chain employs TRBV6-6 and TRBJ2-5, with D unresolved. Trimming stripped 1 base from V and 1 base from J, with 7 bases between. The CDR3 spans 14 residues. Germline CDR1 MNHNY, CDR2 SVGAGI (reference sequence). CDR3 in DNA: TGTGCCAGCAGTTACTTGTCCAGCCAAGAGACCCAGTACTTC. Amino acid sequence: CASSYLSSQETQYF.

The chain links TRBV7-9 to TRBJ1-1; maybe TRBD1 (5 bases). CDR1 is SEHNR and CDR2 is FQNEAQ in the germline V gene (reference sequence). The CDR3 runs 14 residues. Trimming removed 5 bases at V and 2 bases at J, with 12 bases between. The CDR3, as DNA: TGTGCCAGCAGCCTTCGGGGGGATAACACTGAAGCTTTCTTT. Its protein is CASSLRGDNTEAFF.

The V gene is TRBV7-8, the J gene TRBJ1-2; D may be TRBD1 (6 bases). The CDR3 runs to 17 residues. CDR1 and CDR2 from the germline V gene are SGHVS and FQNEAQ. With 3 bases removed from V and 2 bases from J, the gap between germline ends came to 19 bases. The CDR3 bases are TGTGCCAGCAGCTTGGTGGGGGCGCGCATAGGAAACTATGGCTACACCTTC. Encoded protein: CASSLVGARIGNYGYTF.

The rearrangement links TRBV28 to TRBJ1-1; 7 bases match TRBD1. CDR1 MDHEN and CDR2 SYDVKM come from the germline V gene. The CDR3 sequence is 14 residues long. J was trimmed by 6 bases and V by 5 bases; bases with no gene match: 9. The CDR3 DNA is TGTGCCAGCAGTGTTCCGTCTGGGACAGCTGAAGCTTTCTTT. As protein: CASSVPSGTAEAFF.

The genes are TRBV11-1 and TRBJ2-7; 7 nucleotides line up with TRBD1. Germline V gene lookup returns CDR1 SGHAT and CDR2 FQDESV (reference sequence). With 4 bases clipped from V and 4 bases from J, the junction kept 10 bases outside the gene matches. CDR3 length equals 15 residues. CDR3 in DNA: TGTGCCAGCAGCTCCTCTCGGGACAGCCAGTACGAGCAGTACTTC. Translating it yields CASSSSRDSQYEQYF.

This chain connects TRBV29-1 to TRBJ2-2; possible D gene TRBD2, 6 bases. V dropped 4 bases and J dropped 6 bases, with 12 bases sitting between them. Germline V gene data show CDR1 as SQVTM and CDR2 as ANQGSEA. The CDR3 totals 13 residues. This CDR3 reads CSVVTSLAGELFF. The DNA of the CDR3 is TGCAGCGTTGTTACTAGCCTGGCCGGGGAGCTGTTTTTT.

The J gene is TRBJ2-3, the V gene TRBV7-9; 8 bases fit TRBD1. This CDR3 spans 17 amino acids. V was pared by 1 base and J by 0 bases, with 6 bases of the junction left unmatched. Per the germline V gene, CDR1 is SEHNR and CDR2 is FQNEAQ (reference sequence). In nucleotides, the CDR3 is TGTGCCAGCAGCTTAGGATGGCAGGGGGCGAGCACAGATACGCAGTATTTT. Protein: CASSLGWQGASTDTQYF. The whole variable domain, remainder taken from reference TRBV7-9 and TRBJ2-3, is DTGVSQNPRHKITKRGQNVTFRCDPISEHNRLYWYRQTLGQGPEFLTYFQNEAQLEKSRLLSDRFSAERPKGSFSTLEIQRTEQGDSAMYLCASSLGWQGASTDTQYFGPGTRLTVL.

The V and J genes are TRBV5-5 and TRBJ1-2, with D perhaps matching TRBD1 (6 bases). CDR3 size: 15 residues. V lost 2 bases to trimming and J lost 4 bases, with 15 bases between them. Looked up from germline, CDR1 is SGHKS and CDR2 is YYEKEE (reference sequence). The CDR3 region is CASSFAGGDGYGYTF. Written as DNA, the CDR3 is TGTGCCAGCAGCTTTGCGGGGGGCGATGGCTATGGCTACACCTTC.

The genes are TRBV9 and TRBJ1-4; D possibly corresponds to TRBD1 (6 bases). The CDR3 sequence is 15 residues long. V dropped 3 bases and J dropped 6 bases, with 15 bases sitting between them. Germline CDR1 reads SGDLS; CDR2 reads YYNGEE. CDR3 amino acids: CASSERGGVYEKLFF. As DNA, the CDR3 is TGTGCCAGCAGCGAGAGAGGGGGTGTCTATGAAAAACTGTTTTTT.

This clone was detected a few times. This chain links TRBV7-6 with TRBJ2-2, with TRBD2 matching over 13 bases. The CDR3 runs 16 residues. CDR1 SGHVS and CDR2 FNYEAQ come from the germline V gene. With V trimmed by 3 bases and J by 5 bases, 3 bases remained unmatched. The CDR3 nucleotides read TGTGCCAGCAGCTTTACTAGCGGGAGGGCTACCGGGGAGCTGTTTTTT. Residues: CASSFTSGRATGELFF.

This chain links TRBV5-6 with TRBJ1-1, with D perhaps TRBD1 (6 bases). The CDR3 has 14 amino acids. Germline-derived CDR1 and CDR2 are SGHDT and YYEEEE. Trimming removed 1 base from V and 3 bases from J, with 10 bases in between. The CDR3 spells CASSLLGADTEAFF. The CDR3 DNA reads TGTGCCAGCAGCTTGCTGGGGGCGGACACTGAAGCTTTCTTT.

The V gene is TRBV11-2, the J gene TRBJ2-7, with 8 positions matching TRBD2. With 2 bases clipped from V and 2 bases from J, the junction kept 2 bases outside the gene matches. This CDR3 is built from 14 residues. CDR1 is SGHAT, CDR2 FQNNGV, per germline. In DNA, the CDR3 is TGTGCCAGCAGCTTAACTAGCGGTCCCTACGAGCAGTACTTC. It translates to CASSLTSGPYEQYF.

The chain employs TRBV27 and TRBJ2-7, with 9 bases identical to TRBD1. The germline V gene encodes CDR1 MNHEY and CDR2 SMNVEV (reference sequence). This CDR3 region has 15 residues. The V and J ends lost 6 bases and 0 bases, in that order; junction bases with no gene match: 6. The CDR3 bases are TGTGCCAGCAGCTCTCTGACAGGGGGCTCCTACGAGCAGTACTTC. Its protein is CASSSLTGGSYEQYF.